The 10 T cell receptor beta chains in this list originate from one sample, sequenced in a study of Graves' ophthalmopathy and Graves' hyperthyroidism (dated by TCRdb to the late 2010s). The run used an Illumina HiSeq 2000. For repertoire sequencing, the TCR beta CDR3 regions were amplified from RNA transcripts. The first round was an RT-PCR using HTBI primers with the Qiagen OneStep RT-PCR kit, and this first round was followed by a second-round multiplex PCR, then size selection and purification. TCRdb reworked the public reads: Q25 trimming with fastp, MiXCR clone assembly, productive beta chains retained. Rows are unified per CDR3 protein, each entry keeping the most common DNA and genes. The sample table contains hundreds of thousands of distinct CDR3 sequences; only one count was recorded for 20% to 25% of them. Around 3% of the sample rests with the top ten. The sequenced sample was peripheral blood. The receptors were sampled from a woman between 18 and 29 years old with stable Graves' hyperthyroidism. Donor details come from another sample of the same person, matched by shared clones.

This clonotype was recorded at least ten times. The rearrangement uses TRBV6-4 and TRBJ2-7, with 11 bases aligning to TRBD2. CDR1 MRHNA and CDR2 SNTAGT come from the germline V gene. With 6 bases clipped from V and 2 bases from J, the junction kept 12 bases outside the gene matches. The CDR3 contains 17 residues. The CDR3 sequence is CASRPGTGTSGPYEQYF. CDR3 nucleotide sequence: TGTGCCAGCAGGCCAGGTACCGGGACTAGCGGTCCCTACGAGCAGTACTTC.

This clonotype was seen at least ten times. The chain employs TRBV7-6 and TRBJ2-5; tentative D call: TRBD1 (6 bases). This CDR3 comprises 15 residues. Per the germline V gene, CDR1 is SGHVS and CDR2 is FNYEAQ. Between the trimmed V and J ends, which lost 0 bases and 5 bases, there was a span of 13 bases. Written as DNA, the CDR3 is TGTGCCAGCAGCTTAGCCGTACAGGGCCGGGAGACCCAGTACTTC. It codes for CASSLAVQGRETQYF.

The CDR3 nucleotides are TGTGCCAGCAGTCCCGACGGGTGGAGCGGCACTGAAGCTTTCTTT. Amino acid sequence: CASSPDGWSGTEAFF. The chain couples TRBV12-3 or TRBV12-4 to TRBJ1-1; D is ambiguous. The CDR3 spans 15 residues. The germline V and J ends were trimmed by 5 bases and 4 bases, with 17 bases remaining between them.

The chain uses TRBV10-2 and TRBJ2-5, with TRBD2 identical over 12 bases. The V segment lost 8 bases and the J segment 4 bases; nucleotides outside the gene matches: 2. The CDR3 has 13 amino acids. The V gene's germline CDR1 is WSHSY and CDR2 SAAADI. The chain's CDR3 is CASELAGGETQYF. CDR3 bases: TGCGCCAGCGAACTAGCGGGAGGAGAGACCCAGTACTTC.

This clonotype was recorded once. This chain links TRBV24-1 with TRBJ1-5; D is undetermined. The CDR3 runs to 12 residues. In germline, CDR1 is KGHDR, CDR2 SFDVKD. Trimming removed 4 bases at V and 12 bases at J, with 12 bases between. The CDR3 coding sequence is TGTGCCACCAGTGACTCAACGGGTCACCAGCATTTT. This encodes CATSDSTGHQHF.

Remarks on this clonotype: Its ends do not fully match the called genes, so a read error is possible. The chain links TRBV27 to TRBJ2-7; possible D gene TRBD1, 5 bases. This CDR3 has 14 residues. Germline CDR1 reads MNHEY; CDR2 reads SMNVEV (reference sequence). The DNA of the CDR3 is TGTGCCAGCCACCCGGACATTCGCTCCTACGATCAGTGCTTC. Protein sequence: CASHPDIRSYDQCF.

The table lists this clonotype with many counts. The chain has TRBV24-1 and TRBJ2-7, with TRBD1 matching over 7 bases. Germline V lookup: CDR1 KGHDR, CDR2 SFDVKD. The CDR3 sequence is 18 residues long. J was trimmed by 3 bases and V by 8 bases; bases with no gene match: 21. CDR3 DNA: TGTGCCACCACCTCACCTTCAGTTCTCCGGGACAGAGTCTACGAGCAGTACTTC. Its protein product is CATTSPSVLRDRVYEQYF.

The table lists this clonotype with many counts. The V call is TRBV12-5, the J call TRBJ2-6, with D unclear. CDR3 length: 15 amino acids. The germline V gene has CDR1 LGHNT and CDR2 FRNRAP. V lost 5 bases, J lost 2 bases, and 10 bases lay in between. The CDR3 region is CASGPQIPGANVLTF. DNA for the CDR3: TGTGCTAGTGGTCCCCAGATACCTGGGGCCAACGTCCTGACTTTC.

This clonotype turned up a few times. This chain links TRBV6-1 with TRBJ2-4; tentatively, D is TRBD2 (6 bases). Trimming removed 6 bases from V and 0 bases from J, with 12 bases in between. In germline, CDR1 is MNHNS, CDR2 SASEGT. The length of the CDR3 is 15 residues. The CDR3 bases are TGTGCCAGCAGCAGGCCGGGACTAGCCAAAAACATTCAGTACTTC. It encodes CASSRPGLAKNIQYF.

This clonotype was found many times. This sequence joins TRBV15 and TRBJ2-3; 7 bases fit TRBD2. The J segment lost 0 bases and the V segment lost 9 bases, leaving 6 bases of the junction unmatched. The CDR3 is 14 amino acids. The germline V gene has CDR1 LNHNV and CDR2 YYDKDF (reference sequence). CDR3 protein: CATGRGTSTDTQYF. In nucleotides, the CDR3 is TGTGCCACAGGGCGGGGGACTAGCACAGATACGCAGTATTTT.